This TCR beta chain originates from a study of blood T cells in healthy people across ages. Germline loops: CDR1 SQVTM, CDR2 ANQGSEA. The CDR3 contains 12 residues. The V end lost 4 bases, the J end lost 8 bases, and 12 bases lay between the germline ends. Through a sample-barcoded 5' primer and a J-beta primer mix, a second PCR was run for about 6 to 11 cycles. TCRdb processed the 5' RACE reads anew with MiXCR; each CDR3 protein has one entry. The data contain approximately 1,700,000 distinct CDR3 sequences, around 40% of them singletons. Study observations and caveats: With unsorted PBMCs, a conclusive comparison of naive versus antigen-experienced cells was not possible. Estimates of total diversity, which came from one million sequenced T cells, were considered to be underestimates.

There are a few counts of this clonotype. Its antigen is not known. The sample consisted of blood. J is TRBJ1-5 and V is TRBV29-1, with D possibly matching TRBD1 (5 bases). The sequence derives from a human donor in good health. The DNA of the CDR3 is TGCAGCGTTGCAGGGCTGGGGGAGCCCCAGCATTTT. This gives the protein CSVAGLGEPQHF.